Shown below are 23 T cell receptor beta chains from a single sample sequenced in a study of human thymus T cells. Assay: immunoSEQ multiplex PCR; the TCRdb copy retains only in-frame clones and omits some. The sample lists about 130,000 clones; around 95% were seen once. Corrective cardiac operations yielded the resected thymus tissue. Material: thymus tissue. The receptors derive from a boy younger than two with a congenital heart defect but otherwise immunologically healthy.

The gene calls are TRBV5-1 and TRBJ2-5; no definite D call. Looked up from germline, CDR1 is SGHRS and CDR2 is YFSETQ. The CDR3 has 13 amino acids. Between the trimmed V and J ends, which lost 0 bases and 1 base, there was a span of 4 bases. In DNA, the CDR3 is TGCGCCAGCAGCTTGGTTGCCCAAGAGACCCAGTACTTC. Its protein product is CASSLVAQETQYF.

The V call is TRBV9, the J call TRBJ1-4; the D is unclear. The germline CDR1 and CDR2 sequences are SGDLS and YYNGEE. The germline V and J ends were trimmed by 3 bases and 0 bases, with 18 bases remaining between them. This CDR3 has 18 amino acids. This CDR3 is CASSGDPVPLATNEKLFF. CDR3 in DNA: TGTGCCAGCAGCGGCGATCCAGTTCCGCTTGCAACTAATGAAAAACTGTTTTTT.

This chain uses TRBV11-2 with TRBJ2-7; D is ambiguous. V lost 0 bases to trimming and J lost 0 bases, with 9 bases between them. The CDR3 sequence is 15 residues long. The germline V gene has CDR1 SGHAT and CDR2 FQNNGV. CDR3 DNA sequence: TGTGCCAGCAGCTTAGAGGTCCGCTACTCCTACGAGCAGTACTTC. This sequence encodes CASSLEVRYSYEQYF.

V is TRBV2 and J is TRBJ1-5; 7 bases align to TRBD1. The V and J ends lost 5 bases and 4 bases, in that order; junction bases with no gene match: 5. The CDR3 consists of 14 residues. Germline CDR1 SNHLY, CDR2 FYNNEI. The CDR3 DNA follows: TGTGCCAGCAGTAGAGACAGGGAGAATCAGCCCCAGCATTTT. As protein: CASSRDRENQPQHF.

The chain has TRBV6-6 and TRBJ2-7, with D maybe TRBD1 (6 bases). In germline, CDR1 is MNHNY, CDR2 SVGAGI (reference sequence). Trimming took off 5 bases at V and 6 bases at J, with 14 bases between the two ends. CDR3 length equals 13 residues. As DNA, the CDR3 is TGTGCCAGCAGTCCAACGGGACAACTCGAGCAGTACTTC. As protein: CASSPTGQLEQYF.

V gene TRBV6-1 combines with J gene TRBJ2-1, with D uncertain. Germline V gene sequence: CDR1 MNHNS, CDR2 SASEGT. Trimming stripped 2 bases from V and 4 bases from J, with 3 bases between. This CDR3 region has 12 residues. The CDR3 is CASSEKYNEQFF. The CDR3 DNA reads TGTGCCAGCAGTGAAAAGTACAATGAGCAGTTCTTC.

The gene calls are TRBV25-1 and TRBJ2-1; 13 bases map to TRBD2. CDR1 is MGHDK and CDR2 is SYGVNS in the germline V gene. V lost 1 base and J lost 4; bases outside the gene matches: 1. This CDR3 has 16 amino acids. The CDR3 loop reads CASSEWGLAGYNEQFF. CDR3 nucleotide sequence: TGTGCCAGCAGTGAATGGGGACTAGCGGGGTACAATGAGCAGTTCTTC.

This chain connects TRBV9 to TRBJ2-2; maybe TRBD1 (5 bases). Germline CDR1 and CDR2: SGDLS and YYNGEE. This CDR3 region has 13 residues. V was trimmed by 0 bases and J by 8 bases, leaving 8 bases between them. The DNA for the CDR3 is TGTGCCAGCAGCGTAGTAGGGGAAGGGGAGCTGTTTTTT. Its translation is CASSVVGEGELFF.

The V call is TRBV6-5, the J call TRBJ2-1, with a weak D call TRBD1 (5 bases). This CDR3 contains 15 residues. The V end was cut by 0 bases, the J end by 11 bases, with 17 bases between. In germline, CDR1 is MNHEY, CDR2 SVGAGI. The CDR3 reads CASSYSGQGRLQQFF. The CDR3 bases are TGTGCCAGCAGTTACTCTGGCCAGGGCCGTCTTCAGCAGTTCTTC.

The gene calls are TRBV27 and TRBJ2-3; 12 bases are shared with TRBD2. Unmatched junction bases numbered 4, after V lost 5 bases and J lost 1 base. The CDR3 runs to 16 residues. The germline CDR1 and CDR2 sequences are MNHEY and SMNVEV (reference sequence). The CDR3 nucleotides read TGTGCCAGCAGTGGGGCTAGCGGGGGGGGCACAGATACGCAGTATTTT. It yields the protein CASSGASGGGTDTQYF.

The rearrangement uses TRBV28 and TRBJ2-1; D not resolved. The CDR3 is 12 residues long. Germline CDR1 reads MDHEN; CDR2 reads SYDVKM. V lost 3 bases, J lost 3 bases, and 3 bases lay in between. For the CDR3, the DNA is TGTGCCAGCAGTTTGGACTACAATGAGCAGTTCTTC. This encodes CASSLDYNEQFF.

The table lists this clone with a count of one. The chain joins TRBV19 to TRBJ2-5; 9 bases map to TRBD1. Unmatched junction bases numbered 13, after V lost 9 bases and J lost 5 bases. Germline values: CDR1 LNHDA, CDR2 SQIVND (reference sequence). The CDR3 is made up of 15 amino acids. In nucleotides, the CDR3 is TGTGCCAGCTTAGACTTGACAGGGGGATCCGAGACCCAGTACTTC. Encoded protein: CASLDLTGGSETQYF. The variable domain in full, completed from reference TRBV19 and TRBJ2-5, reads DGGITQSPKYLFRKEGQNVTLSCEQNLNHDAMYWYRQDPGQGLRLIYYSQIVNDFQKGDIAEGYSVSREKKESFPLTVTSAQKNPTAFYLCASLDLTGGSETQYFGPGTRLLVL.

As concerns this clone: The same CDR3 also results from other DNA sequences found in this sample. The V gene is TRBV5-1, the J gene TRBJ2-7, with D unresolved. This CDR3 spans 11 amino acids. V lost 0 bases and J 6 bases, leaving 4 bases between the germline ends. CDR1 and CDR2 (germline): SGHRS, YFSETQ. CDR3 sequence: CASSLGGEQYF. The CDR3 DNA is TGCGCCAGCAGCTTGGGAGGCGAGCAGTACTTC.

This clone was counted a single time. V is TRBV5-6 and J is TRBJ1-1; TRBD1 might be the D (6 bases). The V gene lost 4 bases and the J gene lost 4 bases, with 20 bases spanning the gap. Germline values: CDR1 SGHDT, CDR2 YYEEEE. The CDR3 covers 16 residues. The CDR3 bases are TGTGCCAGCAGCCCTGGACAGAGGCCTCGGGGCACTGAAGCTTTCTTT. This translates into CASSPGQRPRGTEAFF. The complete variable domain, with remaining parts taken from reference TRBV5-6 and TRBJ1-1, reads DAGVTQSPTHLIKTRGQQVTLRCSPKSGHDTVSWYQQALGQGPQFIFQYYEEEERQRGNFPDRFSGHQFPNYSSELNVNALLLGDSALYLCASSPGQRPRGTEAFFGQGTRLTVV.

CDR3 in amino acids: CASSEVGYTYEQYF. For the CDR3, the DNA is TGTGCCAGCAGTGAAGTGGGGTACACCTACGAGCAGTACTTC. The chain has TRBV25-1 and TRBJ2-7; no firm D call. The germline CDR1 and CDR2 sequences are MGHDK and SYGVNS. CDR3 length: 14 amino acids. V lost 2 bases to trimming and J lost 2 bases, with 10 bases between them.

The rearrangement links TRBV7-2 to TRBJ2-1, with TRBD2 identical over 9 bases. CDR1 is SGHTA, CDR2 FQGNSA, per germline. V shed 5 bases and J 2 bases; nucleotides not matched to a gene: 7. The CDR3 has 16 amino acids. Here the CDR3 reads CASSPMAGGPYNEQFF. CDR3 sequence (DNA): TGTGCCAGCAGCCCGATGGCGGGGGGGCCCTACAATGAGCAGTTCTTC.

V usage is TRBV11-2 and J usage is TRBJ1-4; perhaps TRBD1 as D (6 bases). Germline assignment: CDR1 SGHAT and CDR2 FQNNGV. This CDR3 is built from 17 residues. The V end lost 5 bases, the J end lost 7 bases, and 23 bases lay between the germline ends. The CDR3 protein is CASSEETLGGLGEKLFF. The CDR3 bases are TGTGCCAGCAGCGAAGAAACGCTGGGGGGCTTAGGTGAAAAACTGTTTTTT. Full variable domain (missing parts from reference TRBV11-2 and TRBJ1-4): EAGVAQSPRYKIIEKRQSVAFWCNPISGHATLYWYQQILGQGPKLLIQFQNNGVVDDSQLPKDRFSAERLKGVDSTLKIQPAKLEDSAVYLCASSEETLGGLGEKLFFGSGTQLSVL.

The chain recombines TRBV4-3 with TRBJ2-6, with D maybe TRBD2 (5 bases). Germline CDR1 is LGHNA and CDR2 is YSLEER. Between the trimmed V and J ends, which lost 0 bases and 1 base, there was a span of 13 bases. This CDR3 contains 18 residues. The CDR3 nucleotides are TGCGCCAGCAGCCAAGAAGATGAGGGTCGGTCTGGGGCCAACGTCCTGACTTTC. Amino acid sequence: CASSQEDEGRSGANVLTF.

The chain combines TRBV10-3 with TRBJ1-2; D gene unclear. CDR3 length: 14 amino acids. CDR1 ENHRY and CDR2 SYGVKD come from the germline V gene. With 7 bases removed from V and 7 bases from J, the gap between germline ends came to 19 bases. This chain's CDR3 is CAINPEGGVGGYTF. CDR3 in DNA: TGTGCCATCAACCCTGAGGGAGGTGTAGGTGGCTACACCTTC.

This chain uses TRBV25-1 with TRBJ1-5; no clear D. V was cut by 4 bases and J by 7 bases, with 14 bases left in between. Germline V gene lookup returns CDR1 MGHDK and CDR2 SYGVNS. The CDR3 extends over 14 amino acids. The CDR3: CASSGGGRGQPQHF. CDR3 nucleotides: TGTGCCAGCAGTGGAGGAGGAAGAGGACAGCCCCAGCATTTT.

This CDR3 is CASSLAGRSYNEQFF. CDR3 bases: TGTGCCAGCAGCTTGGCCGGGAGATCCTACAATGAGCAGTTCTTC. The gene calls are TRBV5-6 and TRBJ2-1; D might be TRBD2 (6 bases). The CDR3 is made up of 15 amino acids. CDR1 is SGHDT and CDR2 is YYEEEE in the germline V gene. V gave up 0 bases and J gave up 1 base, with 8 bases separating them.

This CDR3 is CASSLYNQPQHF. CDR3 in DNA: TGTGCCAGCAGTCTCTACAATCAGCCCCAGCATTTT. V usage is TRBV28 and J usage is TRBJ1-5; D is undetermined. CDR3 length: 12 residues. V lost 5 bases, J lost 3 bases, and 5 bases lay in between. Per the germline V gene, CDR1 is MDHEN and CDR2 is SYDVKM.

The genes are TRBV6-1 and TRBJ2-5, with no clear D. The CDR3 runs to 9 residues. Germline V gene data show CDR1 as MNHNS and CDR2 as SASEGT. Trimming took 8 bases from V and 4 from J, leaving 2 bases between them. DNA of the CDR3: TGTGCCAGCGGAGAGACCCAGTACTTC. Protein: CASGETQYF.